The 9 T cell receptor beta chains below all came from one sample that was sequenced in a study of regulatory T cells in long-lasting Graves disease. Noted time point: newly diagnosed GD, antithyroid drugs for less than 3 months. From RNA extracted from PBMCs, the TCR library was made. Researchers made TCR beta libraries by using iRepertoire HTBI primers and running Arm-PCR on CDR3 regions. TCRdb re-analysed the multiplex PCR reads in MiXCR, keeping a single row per CDR3 protein. In the table there are around 250,000 distinct CDR3 sequences, 20% of which are singletons. This material consisted of peripheral blood mononuclear cells (PBMCs), taken at new diagnosis, from a patient treated with antithyroid drugs. The receptors were sampled from a female donor with Graves disease.

Regarding this clonotype: This may be a read error: a much more frequent sequence differs by one nucleotide. The chain recombines TRBV3-1 with TRBJ2-3; tentatively, D is TRBD1 or TRBD2 (6 bases each). The J call may not be correct, given that the DNA end is closer to TRBJ2-5. The CDR3 spans 16 residues. The germline gives CDR1 LGHDT, CDR2 YNNKEL (reference sequence). This CDR3 is CASSQTSWGAGETQYF. The CDR3 coding sequence is TGTGCCAGCAGCCAGACGAGTTGGGGGGCTGGGGAGACCCAGTACTTC.

Remarks on this clonotype: This could be a read error, since a much larger clone is one nucleotide away. The rearrangement links TRBV6-1 to TRBJ2-1; D may be TRBD1 (6 bases). Germline CDR1 is MNHNS and CDR2 is SASEGT. The CDR3 consists of 15 residues. The CDR3 region has the DNA TGTGCCACCGTAAATCGGGCAGGGGCCTACAATGTGCAGTTCTTC. Protein product: CATVNRAGAYNVQFF.

This clonotype was observed a handful of times. The chain employs TRBV2 and TRBJ1-5, with TRBD1 as a possible D gene (5 bases). The germline CDR1 and CDR2 sequences are SNHLY and FYNNEI. The CDR3 runs 15 residues. Trimming stripped 6 bases from V and 4 bases from J, with 16 bases between. CDR3 amino acids: CASRAQGNDNQPQHF. The CDR3 nucleotides are TGTGCCAGCAGGGCTCAGGGTAATGATAATCAGCCCCAGCATTTT. Filled out from reference TRBV2 and TRBJ1-5, the complete variable domain reads EPEVTQTPSHQVTQMGQEVILRCVPISNHLYFYWYRQILGQKVEFLVSFYNNEISEKSEIFDDQFSVERPDGSNFTLKIRSTKLEDSAMYFCASRAQGNDNQPQHFGDGTRLSIL.

CDR3 loop: CSARRTSGRVSYNEQFF. CDR3 DNA sequence: TGCAGTGCTAGAAGGACTAGCGGGAGAGTGTCCTACAATGAGCAGTTCTTC. The genes are TRBV20-1 and TRBJ2-1, with 13 bases lining up with TRBD2. Germline lookup yields CDR1 DFQATT and CDR2 SNEGSKA (reference sequence). The CDR3 is made up of 17 amino acids. V lost 2 bases to trimming and J lost 1 base; unmatched junction nucleotides: 5.

The CDR3: CASSPDRLNTGELFF. The DNA for the CDR3 is TGTGCCAGCAGCCCGGACAGATTGAACACCGGGGAGCTGTTTTTT. The V gene is TRBV7-9, the J gene TRBJ2-2, with D possibly being TRBD1 (6 bases). CDR1 and CDR2 (germline): SEHNR, FQNEAQ (reference sequence). Trimming shortened V by 5 bases and J by 1 base, and 11 bases separated the two germline ends. The CDR3 consists of 15 residues.

This clonotype was detected many times. This chain links TRBV30 with TRBJ2-7; 14 nucleotides agree with TRBD2. The CDR3 runs 14 residues. Germline V gene lookup returns CDR1 GTSNPN and CDR2 SVGIG (reference sequence). With V trimmed by 3 bases and J by 5 bases, 3 bases remained unmatched. CDR3 DNA: TGTGCCTGGAGGGGACTAGCGGGAGTGAACGAGCAGTACTTC. As protein: CAWRGLAGVNEQYF.

This clonotype was recorded many times. V and J are TRBV28 and TRBJ2-3; 10 bases map to TRBD2. This CDR3 is built from 15 residues. Germline CDR1 and CDR2: MDHEN and SYDVKM. Trimming removed 8 bases from V and 2 bases from J; junction bases left unmatched: 7. CDR3 coding DNA: TGTGCCAGCCTCGAGCGGGAGGGGCTCACAGATACGCAGTATTTT. As protein: CASLEREGLTDTQYF. Drawing the rest from reference TRBV28 and TRBJ2-3, the complete variable domain is DVKVTQSSRYLVKRTGEKVFLECVQDMDHENMFWYRQDPGLGLRLIYFSYDVKMKEKGDIPEGYSVSREKKERFSLILESASTNQTSMYLCASLEREGLTDTQYFGPGTRLTVL.

The table lists this clonotype with a few counts. This chain joins TRBV24-1 and TRBJ1-5; D remains ambiguous. Germline values: CDR1 KGHDR, CDR2 SFDVKD. This CDR3 region has 16 residues. V shed 2 bases and J shed 0 bases, with 10 bases lying between them. DNA for the CDR3: TGTGCCACCAGTGATTCTAGGCAGACTAGCAATCAGCCCCAGCATTTT. Amino acids: CATSDSRQTSNQPQHF.

The table lists this clonotype with many counts. The chain recombines TRBV9 with TRBJ2-5; D is unclear. Germline assignment: CDR1 SGDLS and CDR2 YYNGEE. CDR3 length equals 14 residues. V dropped 3 bases and J dropped 4 bases, with 13 bases sitting between them. This chain's CDR3 is CASSADALGETQYF. The CDR3 bases are TGTGCCAGCAGCGCGGACGCTCTGGGAGAGACCCAGTACTTC. Full variable domain (remainder filled in from reference TRBV9 and TRBJ2-5): DSGVTQTPKHLITATGQRVTLRCSPRSGDLSVYWYQQSLDQGLQFLIQYYNGEERAKGNILERFSAQQFPDLHSELNLSSLELGDSALYFCASSADALGETQYFGPGTRLLVL.